This TCR beta chain was profiled in a study of T cells in Graves' hyperthyroidism and ophthalmopathy. Regarding the study as a whole: A model of 13 V-J features distinguished ophthalmopathy from stable hyperthyroidism. For ophthalmopathy, model prediction preceded onset by a median roughly 6.5 months.

CDR3 length: 14 amino acids. Germline V gene sequence: CDR1 MGHDK, CDR2 SYGVNS. The junction had 9 bases not matched to a gene; V was cut back by 6 bases and J by 5 bases. The CDR3 regions of TCR beta were amplified from RNA transcripts. The primer set for the first-round RT-PCR of the TCR CDR3 was HTBI. Using its own MiXCR run on the multiplex PCR reads, TCRdb lists one record per CDR3 protein. The sample has about 99,000 distinct CDR3 sequences; about 45% are singletons. This clonotype turned up a few times. Its antigen remains unidentified. The study excluded patients with uncontrolled infection, other autoimmune disease, pregnancy or lactation.

The receptor's source is a man aged 40-50 years with Graves' hyperthyroidism. This chain links TRBV25-1 with TRBJ1-1; 7 positions match TRBD1. Sequencing was carried out using blood. The CDR3 reads CASRITGAQTEAFF. The CDR3 DNA follows: TGTGCCAGCAGAATCACAGGGGCGCAGACTGAAGCTTTCTTT. Using reference TRBV25-1 and TRBJ1-1 for the parts outside the CDR3, the full variable domain is EADIYQTPRYLVIGTGKKITLECSQTMGHDKMYWYQQDPGMELHLIHYSYGVNSTEKGDLSSESTVSRIRTEHFPLTLESARPSHTSQYLCASRITGAQTEAFFGQGTRLTVV.